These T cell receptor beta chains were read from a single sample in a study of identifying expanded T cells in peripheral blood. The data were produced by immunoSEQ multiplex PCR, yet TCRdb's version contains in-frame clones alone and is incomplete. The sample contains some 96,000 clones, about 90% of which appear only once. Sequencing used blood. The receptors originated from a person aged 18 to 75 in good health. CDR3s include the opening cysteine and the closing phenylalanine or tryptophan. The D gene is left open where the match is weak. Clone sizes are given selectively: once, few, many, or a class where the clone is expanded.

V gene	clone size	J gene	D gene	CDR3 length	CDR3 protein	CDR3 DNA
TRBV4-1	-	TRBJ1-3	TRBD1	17	CASSQTPDRGTGNTIYF	TGCGCCAGCAGCCAAACTCCTGACAGGGGAACTGGAAACACCATATATTTT
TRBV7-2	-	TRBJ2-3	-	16	CASSLRGAYTTDTQYF	TGTGCCAGCAGCTTACGAGGGGCATATACCACAGATACGCAGTATTTT
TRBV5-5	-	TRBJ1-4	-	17	CASSLTPPHGPNEKLFF	TGTGCCAGCAGCTTAACCCCACCACATGGCCCTAATGAAAAACTGTTTTTT
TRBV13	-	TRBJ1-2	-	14	CASSLGRTLGGYTF	TGTGCCAGCAGCTTAGGGCGGACTTTGGGAGGCTACACCTTC
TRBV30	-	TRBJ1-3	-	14	CAWSLGNDGNTIYF	TGTGCCTGGAGTTTGGGGAATGATGGAAACACCATATATTTT
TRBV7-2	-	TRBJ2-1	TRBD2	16	CASSQTGTSGIDEQFF	TGTGCCAGCAGCCAGACCGGGACTAGCGGGATTGATGAGCAGTTCTTC
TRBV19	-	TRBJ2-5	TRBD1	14	CASSNTGGRLSQYF	TGTGCCAGTAGTAACACAGGGGGCCGTTTGTCCCAGTACTTC
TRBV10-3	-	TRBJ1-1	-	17	CAISEPVSGILNTEAFF	TGTGCCATCAGTGAGCCCGTGTCCGGGATTCTGAACACTGAAGCTTTCTTT
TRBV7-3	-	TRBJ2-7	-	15	CASSLQNTRFHEQYF	TGTGCCAGCAGCTTACAGAATACTAGATTCCACGAGCAGTACTTC
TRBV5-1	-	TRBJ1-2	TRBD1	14	CASTEGTGSYGYTF	TGCGCCAGCACTGAAGGGACAGGGAGCTATGGCTACACCTTC
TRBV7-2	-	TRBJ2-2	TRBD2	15	CASSWTSQNTGELFF	TGTGCCAGCAGCTGGACTAGCCAGAACACCGGGGAGCTGTTTTTT
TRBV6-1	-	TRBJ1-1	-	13	CASSEISVTEAFF	TGTGCCAGCAGTGAAATATCAGTCACTGAAGCTTTCTTT
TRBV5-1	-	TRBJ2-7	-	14	CASSLGAGIYEQYF	TGCGCCAGCAGCTTGGGGGCAGGGATATACGAGCAGTACTTC
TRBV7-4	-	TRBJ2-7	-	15	CASSFKGTELSEQYF	TGTGCCAGCAGCTTTAAAGGGACGGAACTTTCCGAGCAGTACTTC
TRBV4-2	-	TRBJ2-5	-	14	CASSQDLSRETQYF	TGTGCCAGCAGCCAAGATTTGAGTCGAGAGACCCAGTACTTC
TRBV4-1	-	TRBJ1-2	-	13	CASSQQTNYGYTF	TGCGCCAGCAGCCAACAAACAAACTATGGCTACACCTTC
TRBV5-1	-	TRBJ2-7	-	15	CASSQWMEGTYEQYF	TGCGCCAGCAGCCAGTGGATGGAGGGGACCTACGAGCAGTACTTC
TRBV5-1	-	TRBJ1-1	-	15	CASSPDPGRVVGAFF	TGCGCCAGCAGCCCGGACCCCGGAAGGGTGGTTGGAGCTTTCTTT
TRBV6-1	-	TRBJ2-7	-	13	CASSVESSYEQYF	TGTGCCAGCAGTGTTGAGTCCTCCTACGAGCAGTACTTC
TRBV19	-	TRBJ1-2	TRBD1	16	CASSLTGGEGNYGYTF	TGTGCCAGTAGCCTGACAGGGGGCGAGGGTAACTATGGCTACACCTTC
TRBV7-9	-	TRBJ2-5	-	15	CASSLSGQRQETQYF	TGTGCCAGCAGCCTGTCTGGACAGAGACAAGAGACCCAGTACTTC
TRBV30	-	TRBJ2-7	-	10	CAWRHHEQYF	TGTGCCTGGAGGCACCACGAGCAGTACTTC
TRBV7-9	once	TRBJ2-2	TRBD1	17	CASRRQKTGGRTGELFF	TGTGCCAGCAGACGCCAAAAGACAGGGGGTCGTACCGGGGAGCTGTTTTTT
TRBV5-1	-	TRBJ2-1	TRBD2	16	CASSPTSGGAGNEQFF	TGCGCCAGCAGCCCGACTAGCGGGGGGGCTGGGAATGAGCAGTTCTTC
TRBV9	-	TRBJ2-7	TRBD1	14	CASSEGQGNYEQYF	TGTGCCAGCAGCGAGGGACAGGGAAATTACGAGCAGTACTTC
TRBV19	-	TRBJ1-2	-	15	CASSTRPGQKDGYTF	TGTGCCAGTAGTACCCGCCCCGGACAGAAGGACGGCTACACCTTC
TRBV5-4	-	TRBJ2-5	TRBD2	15	CASSFSGLPQETQYF	TGTGCCAGCAGCTTTAGCGGGCTCCCCCAAGAGACCCAGTACTTC
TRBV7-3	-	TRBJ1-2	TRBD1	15	CASSPTGQSNYGYTF	TGTGCCAGCAGCCCTACGGGACAGAGTAACTATGGCTACACCTTC
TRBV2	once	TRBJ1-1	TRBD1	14	CASSVYRGNTEAFF	TGTGCCAGCAGTGTTTACAGGGGGAACACTGAAGCTTTCTTT
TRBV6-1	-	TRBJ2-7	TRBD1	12	CASGQVSYEQYF	TGTGCCAGCGGACAGGTATCCTACGAGCAGTACTTC
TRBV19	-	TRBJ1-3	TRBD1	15	CASIPDRVYGNTIYF	TGTGCCAGTATCCCGGACAGGGTTTATGGAAACACCATATATTTT
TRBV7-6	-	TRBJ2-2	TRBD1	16	CASSPTGGASTGELFF	TGTGCCAGCAGCCCTACAGGGGGCGCGTCAACCGGGGAGCTGTTTTTT
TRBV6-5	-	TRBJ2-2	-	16	CASSYSKPGGTGELFF	TGTGCCAGCAGTTACTCGAAGCCAGGGGGGACCGGGGAGCTGTTTTTT
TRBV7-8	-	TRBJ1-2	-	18	CASSLYGVRGSEWHGYTF	TGTGCCAGCAGCTTATATGGTGTCAGGGGTTCCGAGTGGCATGGCTACACCTTC
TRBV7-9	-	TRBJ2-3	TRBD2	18	CASSLVAVLAASTDTQYF	TGTGCCAGCAGCTTAGTGGCAGTACTAGCGGCTAGCACAGATACGCAGTATTTT
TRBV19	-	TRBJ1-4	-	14	CASSGGQFNEKLFF	TGTGCCAGTAGTGGCGGACAATTTAATGAAAAACTGTTTTTT
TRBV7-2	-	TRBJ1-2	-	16	CASRLPGGQGRLGYTF	TGTGCCAGCAGACTCCCCGGGGGGCAGGGGCGACTGGGCTACACCTTC
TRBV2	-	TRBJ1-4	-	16	CASLQGIHPVYEKLFF	TGTGCCAGCTTGCAGGGGATCCATCCCGTGTATGAAAAACTGTTTTTT
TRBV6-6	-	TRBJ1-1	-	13	CASSPDRRLGAFF	TGTGCCAGCAGTCCCGATCGACGGTTAGGAGCTTTCTTT
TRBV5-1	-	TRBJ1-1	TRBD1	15	CASSLAGTENTEAFF	TGCGCCAGCAGCTTGGCCGGGACAGAGAACACTGAAGCTTTCTTT
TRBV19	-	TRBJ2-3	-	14	CASSDRTLTDTQYF	TGTGCCAGTAGTGACCGGACACTCACAGATACGCAGTATTTT
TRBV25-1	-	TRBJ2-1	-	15	CASSKNSPPYNEQFF	TGTGCCAGCAGTAAAAACAGCCCCCCCTACAATGAGCAGTTCTTC
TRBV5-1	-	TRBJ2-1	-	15	CASSLGAGVANEQFF	TGCGCCAGCAGCCTGGGGGCGGGAGTAGCCAATGAGCAGTTCTTC